This T cell receptor (beta chain) was captured by sequencing in a study of blood T cells in healthy people across ages. Study-wide results and caveats: Possibly, changes in expanded clonotypes were confounded because donor CMV status was unknown. Roughly linear age-related decline in beta diversity appeared, significant by age around 36. Estimates based on one million T cells were treated as lower bounds.

J was trimmed by 7 bases and V by 6 bases; bases with no gene match: 10. Germline CDR1 is LGHNT and CDR2 is FRNRAP. There are 14 residues in the CDR3. Points on this clonotype: Its antigen is still unknown.

PCR was performed a second time for 7 to 11 cycles using a sample-barcoded 5' primer and a J-beta primer mix. A minimum of 2.5 million CDR3-containing paired-end reads was obtained for each sample. Each CDR3 protein is one row after TCRdb ran MiXCR on the 5' RACE reads. Altogether about 780,000 distinct CDR3 sequences are present, around a quarter being singletons, with the ten largest covering about 3%. The sample was also reused in another study, on T cells of mothers and their children.

What was sequenced was blood. The TCR originated in a boy aged 5-17 years in good health. This chain joins TRBV12-5 and TRBJ1-2; TRBD1 agrees at 8 bases. The CDR3 region has the DNA TGTGCTAGTGGCGACGCCGACAGGGGTGGTGGCTACACCTTC. This gives the protein CASGDADRGGGYTF.